What follows is one T cell receptor (beta chain) and its context. This sample was included in a study of blood T cell repertoires in COVID-19. Per the germline V gene, CDR1 is LGHNT and CDR2 is FRNRAP. The V segment lost 7 bases and the J segment 4 bases; nucleotides outside the gene matches: 7. The CDR3 length is 14 residues. Clinical history as reported by participants underpinned cohort assignment. Original processing methods: Estimated nucleated cell counts came from reference gene primer amplification. This table comes from immunoSEQ multiplex PCR, and its TCRdb copy is limited to in-frame clones, with some not included. V, J and clone size derive from that table, while D and trimming were established from the DNA sequence. The sample has about 250,000 clones, around 83% seen once.

The rearrangement joins TRBV12-5 to TRBJ2-7; 10 bases are shared with TRBD1. This clonotype was sampled from a man in his forties or fifties who had been exposed to COVID-19. The specimen was PBMCs or T cells enriched from blood (not recorded which). The CDR3 DNA sequence: TGTGCTAGTGCCTGGACAGGGGGATCTTACGAGCAGTACTTC. Translation gives CASAWTGGSYEQYF.